This T cell receptor beta chain was sequenced during a study of control samples from healthy donors and cancer patients. This table comes from immunoSEQ multiplex PCR, and its TCRdb copy is limited to in-frame clones, with some not included. The top ten hold about 9.8% of the sample, which has about 92,000 clones, almost 85% seen once. The material sequenced was blood. This receptor was identified in a woman aged 55-69 years in good health.

The CDR3 sequence: CASSPDSGAETQYF. CDR3 DNA sequence: TGTGCCAGCTCACCAGACAGCGGTGCGGAGACCCAGTACTTC. This chain links TRBV18 with TRBJ2-5, with D tentatively TRBD1 or TRBD2 (5 bases each). This CDR3 comprises 14 residues. V lost 2 bases, J lost 5 bases, and 12 bases lay in between. Germline V gene sequence: CDR1 KGHSH, CDR2 LQKENI. Variable domain in full (rest from reference TRBV18 and TRBJ2-5): NAGVMQNPRHLVRRRGQEARLRCSPMKGHSHVYWYRQLPEEGLKFMVYLQKENIIDESGMPKERFSAEFPKEGPSILRIQQVVRGDSAAYFCASSPDSGAETQYFGPGTRLLVL.